This T cell receptor (beta chain) was observed in a study of blood T cell repertoires in COVID-19 (dated by TCRdb to the early 2020s). For the wider study: Collaborator samples came from the United States, Italy and Spain and covered acute and convalescent phases of COVID-19. A de-identified subject ID, COVID-19 status, age in years and sex were almost always included in the sample metadata. Where available, HLA class I and class II types were taken from metadata supplied by the sample provider and were not determined by assay-based typing. A freely available public database, intended as a resource for researchers studying the immune response to SARS-CoV-2, is where the repertoires were released. The dataset comprised deeply sampled blood TCRbeta repertoires from subjects exposed to, actively infected with, or recovered from COVID-19. The samples were drawn from two sources: the first 160 participants of the ongoing ImmuneRACE study, and about 1,300 subjects contributed by 6 global collaborators. The prospective study material was composed of cDNA or gDNA derived from T cells, B-cell-depleted T cells, or PBMCs.

With regard to this clone: The clone's antigen remains unknown. No qualities accompany the bases; no much larger clone lies one base away.

Each collaborating institution followed its own protocols to collect whole blood in K2EDTA tubes. For TCRbeta analysis, collaborator samples were shipped as frozen whole blood, as isolated PBMCs, or as DNA extracted from either sample type. TCRbeta CDR3 regions were amplified from genomic DNA using the immunoSEQ Assay, a bias-controlled multiplex PCR. The original pipeline was this. Nucleated cell counts per sample were estimated from amplification of reference gene primers within the assay. Sequence reads were collapsed and filtered to measure the absolute abundance of every unique TCRbeta CDR3 rearrangement. For each sample, productive Simpson clonality was calculated as the square root of Simpson's diversity index across productive rearrangements. In TCRdb, the immuneACCESS table is reduced to in-frame sequences with V and J assigned. These tables do not hold every clone; where another copy was compared, an unresolved V gene accounts for under half, and the others remain unexplained. V, J and clone size derive from that table, while D and trimming were established from the DNA sequence. The sample table lists 200,000 or so clones, 85% to 90% of them with a count of one. Jointly, the top ten make up approximately 4.8% of the sample.

Paper-wide results and their limitations: How much clinical and demographic metadata was included differed by source and by participant, and the metadata was provided uncurated.

CDR1 and CDR2, per the germline V gene, are SGDLS and YYNGEE. V sheds 3 bases and J sheds 5 bases, leaving 11 bases between their ends. The CDR3 covers 13 residues, taking in both the cysteine and the phenylalanine. The only DNA kept is the CDR3, 39 bases in frame from the first base. The sequence came from a man in his fifties or sixties with acute or convalescent COVID-19. Sequenced sample: peripheral blood. The sequence is built from TRBV9 and TRBJ2-5; no D gene is confidently identified. CDR3 sequence: CASSDPGKETQYF. The nucleotide sequence reads as follows: TGTGCCAGCAGCGACCCAGGAAAGGAGACCCAGTACTTC.